The 18 T cell receptor beta chains in this list originate from one sample, sequenced in a study of cytomegalovirus exposure and HLA in healthy donors. The PCR made use of 60 Vbeta and 13 Jbeta primers. This table comes from immunoSEQ multiplex PCR, and its TCRdb copy is limited to in-frame clones, with some not included. The sample comprises 270,000 or so clones, about nine tenths of which are singletons, and about 1.5% rests with the top ten. The sample comprised PBMCs. Source of these receptors: a girl aged 2 to 9 in good health and CMV-seronegative.

V gene TRBV7-8 combines with J gene TRBJ1-4; no clear D gene. V was shortened by 5 bases and J by 6 bases, with 16 bases between the two germline ends. Germline V gives CDR1 SGHVS, CDR2 FQNEAQ. The CDR3 runs to 15 residues. The CDR3 DNA reads as TGTGCCAGCAGCCCTAAGCGCGTTTTCGATGAAAAACTGTTTTTT. Amino acids: CASSPKRVFDEKLFF.

V and J are TRBV27 and TRBJ1-1; D is perhaps TRBD1 (5 bases). The V and J ends lost 0 bases and 3 bases respectively, with 20 bases between them. The CDR3 length is 18 residues. The germline CDR1 and CDR2 sequences are MNHEY and SMNVEV (reference sequence). This CDR3 is CASSLSTVLTAGDTEAFF. The CDR3 nucleotides read TGTGCCAGCAGTTTATCCACAGTGTTGACCGCGGGGGACACTGAAGCTTTCTTT.

The V call is TRBV13, the J call TRBJ2-1; 10 nucleotides align to TRBD2. Germline V gene data show CDR1 as PRHDT and CDR2 as FYEKMQ (reference sequence). CDR3 length equals 14 residues. With V trimmed by 5 bases and J by 4 bases, 2 bases remained unmatched. In DNA form, the CDR3 reads TGTGCCAGCAGCCTAGCGGGAGTTTACAATGAGCAGTTCTTC. Amino acid sequence: CASSLAGVYNEQFF.

J is TRBJ1-4 and V is TRBV2; TRBD1 aligns across 7 bases. In germline, CDR1 is SNHLY, CDR2 FYNNEI. Trimming cost V 6 bases and J 4 bases; bases outside gene matches: 5. The CDR3 contains 14 residues. The DNA for the CDR3 is TGTGCCAGCAGCCACAGGGGACTTAATGAAAAACTGTTTTTT. Translating it yields CASSHRGLNEKLFF.

The chain uses TRBV6-5 and TRBJ2-7, with no clear D. The germline gives CDR1 MNHEY, CDR2 SVGAGI. The V gene lost 10 bases and the J gene lost 4 bases, with 23 bases spanning the gap. The length of the CDR3 is 15 residues. DNA for the CDR3: TGTGCCATTTTTTTCAAGCAGAAGGCGGCATACGAGCAGTACTTC. It yields the protein CAIFFKQKAAYEQYF.

As concerns this clone: Its ends do not fully match the called genes, so a read error is possible. V is TRBV28 and J is TRBJ1-1; tentatively, D is TRBD1 (5 bases). The germline V gene has CDR1 MDHEN and CDR2 SYDVKM. The CDR3 loop spans 13 amino acids. CDR3 sequence: CASSLGGNAEAFF. CDR3 in DNA: TGTGCCAGCAGTTTGGGGGGGAACGCTGAAGCTTTCTTT.

The rearrangement uses TRBV10-1 and TRBJ1-5, with no clear D. The V end was cut by 3 bases, the J end by 7 bases, with 16 bases between. The CDR3 runs to 15 residues. Germline lookup yields CDR1 WNHNN and CDR2 SYGVQD (reference sequence). CDR3 nucleotide sequence: TGCGCCAGCAGTGAATTTGGAGGAGTGGGCCAGCCCCAGCATTTT. This sequence encodes CASSEFGGVGQPQHF.

V and J are TRBV30 and TRBJ2-1; D perhaps matches TRBD2 (6 bases). Germline V gene data show CDR1 as GTSNPN and CDR2 as SVGIG (reference sequence). Trimming took off 2 bases at V and 8 bases at J, with 13 bases between the two ends. The CDR3 totals 13 residues. Here the CDR3 reads CAWSSTGVDEQFF. The CDR3, as DNA: TGTGCCTGGAGTTCGACGGGAGTGGATGAGCAGTTCTTC.

The CDR3 DNA is TGTGCCAGCAGTGATGCGACAGGGATCGCTGGGGAAAAACTGTTTTTT. This translates into CASSDATGIAGEKLFF. This chain uses TRBV6-1 with TRBJ1-4; 7 positions agree with TRBD1. Germline-derived CDR1 and CDR2 are MNHNS and SASEGT. There are 16 residues in the CDR3. The junction had 12 bases not matched to a gene; V was cut back by 3 bases and J by 8 bases.

The chain combines TRBV5-6 with TRBJ2-3; 8 bases match TRBD2. Germline V gives CDR1 SGHDT, CDR2 YYEEEE. This CDR3 is 15 amino acids long. V trimming: 3 bases; J trimming: 3 bases; junction bases outside the gene matches: 6. The CDR3 sequence is CASSSERELTDTQYF. DNA for the CDR3: TGTGCCAGCAGCTCCGAGCGGGAGTTAACAGATACGCAGTATTTT.

The J gene is TRBJ1-1, the V gene TRBV19; no clear D gene. Germline V lookup: CDR1 LNHDA, CDR2 SQIVND (reference sequence). This CDR3 is built from 12 residues. Trimming removed 1 base at V and 10 bases at J, with 10 bases between. The chain's CDR3 is CASSIVGVGAFF. The CDR3 DNA reads as TGTGCCAGTAGTATAGTCGGGGTCGGAGCTTTCTTT.

This clone was observed a single time. The V and J genes are TRBV5-5 and TRBJ1-1; D remains unclear. The V gene's germline CDR1 is SGHKS and CDR2 YYEKEE (reference sequence). V lost 4 bases and J lost 0, with 13 bases in between. The CDR3 spans 15 residues. The CDR3 nucleotides read TGTGCCAGCAGCCCCCCTGCGGAATTGAACACTGAAGCTTTCTTT. Translated: CASSPPAELNTEAFF.

The J gene is TRBJ1-1, the V gene TRBV19, with TRBD1 as a possible D gene (5 bases). The germline V gene has CDR1 LNHDA and CDR2 SQIVND (reference sequence). The CDR3 loop spans 16 amino acids. Trimming stripped 3 bases from V and 2 bases from J, with 16 bases between. The CDR3 coding sequence is TGTGCCAGTAGTATTAGCGGGGCATTTATAAACACTGAAGCTTTCTTT. Protein: CASSISGAFINTEAFF.

CDR3 DNA: TGTGCCAGCAGCGAGGGCAGGGCCCGGGAGGAGACCCAGTACTTC. It is translated as CASSEGRAREETQYF. The chain combines TRBV7-9 with TRBJ2-5, with a possible D match to TRBD2 (6 bases). The CDR3 has 15 amino acids. Trimming cost V 5 bases and J 5 bases, with 18 bases left between them. From germline, CDR1 is SEHNR and CDR2 FQNEAQ (reference sequence). Complete variable domain (other parts from reference TRBV7-9 and TRBJ2-5): DTGVSQNPRHKITKRGQNVTFRCDPISEHNRLYWYRQTLGQGPEFLTYFQNEAQLEKSRLLSDRFSAERPKGSFSTLEIQRTEQGDSAMYLCASSEGRAREETQYFGPGTRLLVL.

This CDR3 is CASSLGGGGVYEQFF. The CDR3 bases are TGTGCCAGCAGCTTAGGCGGCGGGGGGGTGTATGAGCAGTTCTTC. The chain couples TRBV11-2 to TRBJ2-1; 9 positions match TRBD2. The CDR3 runs to 15 residues. Germline V lookup: CDR1 SGHAT, CDR2 FQNNGV. V gave up 1 base and J gave up 8 bases; unmatched junction bases: 6.

The genes are TRBV27 and TRBJ1-1; possibly TRBD1 for D (5 bases). V was trimmed by 10 bases and J by 0 bases, leaving 12 bases between them. CDR1 is MNHEY and CDR2 is SMNVEV in the germline V gene (reference sequence). The CDR3 has 13 amino acids. Here the CDR3 reads CATGQGMNTEAFF. CDR3 in DNA: TGTGCCACTGGACAAGGCATGAACACTGAAGCTTTCTTT.

This chain connects TRBV15 to TRBJ2-5; 8 bases align to TRBD1. This CDR3 has 13 residues. Germline loops: CDR1 LNHNV, CDR2 YYDKDF (reference sequence). V trimming: 8 bases; J trimming: 5 bases; junction bases outside the gene matches: 7. The CDR3 region is CATQPGQAETQYF. The CDR3 DNA sequence: TGTGCCACCCAACCGGGACAGGCGGAGACCCAGTACTTC.

The V call is TRBV13, the J call TRBJ2-2; D is possibly TRBD2 (6 bases). The CDR3 extends over 13 amino acids. Germline V gene sequence: CDR1 PRHDT, CDR2 FYEKMQ (reference sequence). V was cut by 5 bases and J by 9 bases, with 13 bases left in between. CDR3 residues: CASSPPLARELFF. The CDR3 coding sequence is TGTGCCAGCAGCCCCCCACTAGCCCGGGAGCTGTTTTTT.